This T cell receptor beta chain is drawn from a study of blood T cells in healthy people across ages. Study results and limitations: Age showed a roughly linear inverse relationship with TCR beta diversity per million T cells. Donor CMV status, an unknown factor, possibly confounded changes in expanded clonotypes.

A J-beta primer mix and a sample-barcoded 5' primer were used in a second PCR of roughly 6 to 11 cycles. TCRdb called the 5' RACE reads again in MiXCR, with one record for every CDR3 protein. The data show 780,000 or so distinct CDR3 sequences, with approximately 60% seen just once and roughly 24% held by the top ten. As regards this clonotype: Its antigen remains unknown.

The receptor's source is a man aged 40-50 years in good health. Sequencing was done on a sample of blood.

The CDR3 here is CASSQEWGDQETQYF. In DNA form, the CDR3 reads TGTGCCAGCAGCCAAGAATGGGGGGACCAAGAGACCCAGTACTTC. The chain combines TRBV3-1 with TRBJ2-5, with a possible D match to TRBD2 (6 bases). Trimming took off 0 bases at V and 0 bases at J, with 8 bases between the two ends. The CDR3 spans 15 residues. Germline lookup yields CDR1 LGHDT and CDR2 YNNKEL (reference sequence).